Each of the 11 T cell receptor beta chains below was sequenced from the same sample in a study of cytomegalovirus exposure and HLA in healthy donors. In the PCR, 60 Vbeta and 13 Jbeta primers were used. Profiled with immunoSEQ multiplex PCR; TCRdb holds only in-frame clones, not every one. The profile shows more than 90,000 clones, around 83% of them singletons. The sample comprised PBMCs. All receptors derive from a man aged 25 to 40 in good health and CMV-seronegative.

This clone came up once. The rearrangement joins TRBV6-5 to TRBJ2-7, with D tentatively TRBD1 (6 bases). V lost 2 bases and J 2 bases, leaving 13 bases between the germline ends. Germline CDR1 is MNHEY and CDR2 is SVGAGI. There are 15 residues in the CDR3. CDR3 nucleotide sequence: TGTGCCAGCAGTTACAATAGAGGACAGACCTACGAGCAGTACTTC. As protein: CASSYNRGQTYEQYF.

This sequence joins TRBV19 and TRBJ2-2; TRBD2 matches at 7 bases. This CDR3 region has 15 residues. V was clipped by 5 bases and J by 5 bases; unmatched bases: 8. The germline gives CDR1 LNHDA, CDR2 SQIVND (reference sequence). CDR3 protein: CASSAQTSRTGELFF. In DNA, the CDR3 is TGTGCCAGTAGTGCCCAGACTAGCCGTACCGGGGAGCTGTTTTTT.

The chain carries TRBV30 and TRBJ1-5; D gene uncertain. CDR3 length: 14 amino acids. V lost 2 bases, J lost 0 bases, and 8 bases lay in between. Germline CDR1 is GTSNPN and CDR2 is SVGIG (reference sequence). DNA of the CDR3: TGTGCCTGGAGTCGACAAGCTAGCAATCAGCCCCAGCATTTT. Translated, it gives CAWSRQASNQPQHF.

This chain joins TRBV10-3 and TRBJ2-7; 8 bases map to TRBD2. Germline-derived CDR1 and CDR2 are ENHRY and SYGVKD. The junction had 14 bases not matched to a gene; V was cut back by 10 bases and J by 3 bases. The CDR3 has 15 amino acids. CDR3 in amino acids: CATARPGLVGYEQYF. The DNA for the CDR3 is TGTGCCACCGCACGACCGGGACTAGTAGGCTACGAGCAGTACTTC.

The chain is built from TRBV28 and TRBJ2-2, with 8 bases lining up with TRBD1. V was pared by 3 bases and J by 9 bases, with 6 bases of the junction left unmatched. Germline CDR1 is MDHEN and CDR2 is SYDVKM. This CDR3 comprises 14 residues. In DNA, the CDR3 is TGTGCCAGCAGTTTGACAGGACAGGGTCGGGAGCTGTTTTTT. This gives the protein CASSLTGQGRELFF.

In its sample, this clone was seen a few times. The chain joins TRBV25-1 to TRBJ2-5, with 8 bases fitting TRBD1. V lost 5 bases, J lost 1 base, and 3 bases stayed unmatched. CDR3 length equals 14 residues. In germline, CDR1 is MGHDK, CDR2 SYGVNS. CDR3: CASSSGTGQETQYF. The CDR3, as DNA: TGTGCCAGCAGTTCCGGGACAGGCCAAGAGACCCAGTACTTC.

The rearrangement joins TRBV5-4 to TRBJ1-2; 7 nucleotides line up with TRBD1. This CDR3 is built from 14 residues. The germline V gene has CDR1 SGHNT and CDR2 YYREEE (reference sequence). J was trimmed by 4 bases and V by 3 bases; bases with no gene match: 6. In nucleotides, the CDR3 is TGTGCCAGCAGCTCGACAGGGAAGGGCTATGGCTACACCTTC. This gives the protein CASSSTGKGYGYTF.

The CDR3 here is CASKRRDWGQPQHF. CDR3 coding DNA: TGTGCCAGCAAGAGGAGGGATTGGGGTCAGCCCCAGCATTTT. The rearrangement joins TRBV6-1 to TRBJ1-5, with D hard to call. The CDR3 length is 14 residues. Per the germline V gene, CDR1 is MNHNS and CDR2 is SASEGT. V lost 7 bases and J lost 6, with 16 bases in between.

The chain's CDR3 is CASSAGAGGQETQYF. CDR3 coding DNA: TGTGCCAGCAGTGCGGGTGCGGGAGGACAAGAGACCCAGTACTTC. The chain employs TRBV6-4 and TRBJ2-5; 8 bases fit TRBD2. V trimming: 4 bases; J trimming: 2 bases; junction bases outside the gene matches: 6. Germline V lookup: CDR1 MRHNA, CDR2 SNTAGT. The CDR3 length is 15 residues.

V is TRBV29-1 and J is TRBJ2-1, with TRBD2 matching 11 bases. Looked up from germline, CDR1 is SQVTM and CDR2 is ANQGSEA. This CDR3 contains 16 residues. V was pared by 7 bases and J by 4 bases, with 12 bases of the junction left unmatched. CDR3 sequence (DNA): TGCAGCGCTGGGACTAGCGGCGACTTCTTTTACAATGAGCAGTTCTTC. This gives the protein CSAGTSGDFFYNEQFF.

The chain carries TRBV29-1 and TRBJ1-2; weak D call: TRBD1 (5 bases). This CDR3 contains 15 residues. Germline lookup yields CDR1 SQVTM and CDR2 ANQGSEA. Trimming cost V 7 bases and J 0 bases, with 18 bases left between them. Here the CDR3 DNA reads TGCAGCGCAAGGTCGGGGGTTGGAGCTAACTATGGCTACACCTTC. Encoded protein: CSARSGVGANYGYTF.